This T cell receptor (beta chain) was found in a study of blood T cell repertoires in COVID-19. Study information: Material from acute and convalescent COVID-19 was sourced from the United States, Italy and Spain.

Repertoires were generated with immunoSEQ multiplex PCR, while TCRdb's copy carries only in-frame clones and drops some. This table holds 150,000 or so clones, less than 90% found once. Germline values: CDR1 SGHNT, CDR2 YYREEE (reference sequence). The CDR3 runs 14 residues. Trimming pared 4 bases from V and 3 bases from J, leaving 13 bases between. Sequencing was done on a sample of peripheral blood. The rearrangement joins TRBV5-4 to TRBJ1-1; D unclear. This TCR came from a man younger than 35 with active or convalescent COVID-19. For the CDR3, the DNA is TGTGCCAGCAGCCCCAGTCGGGAGCACACTGAAGCTTTCTTT. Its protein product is CASSPSREHTEAFF.